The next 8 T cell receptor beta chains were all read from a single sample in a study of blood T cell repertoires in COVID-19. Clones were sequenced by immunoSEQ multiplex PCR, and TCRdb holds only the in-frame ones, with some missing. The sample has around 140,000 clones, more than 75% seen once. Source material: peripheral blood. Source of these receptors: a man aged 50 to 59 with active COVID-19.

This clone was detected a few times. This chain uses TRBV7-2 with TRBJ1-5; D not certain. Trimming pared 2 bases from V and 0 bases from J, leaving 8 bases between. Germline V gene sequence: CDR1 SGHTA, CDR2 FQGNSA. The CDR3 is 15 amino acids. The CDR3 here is CASSLYADSNQPQHF. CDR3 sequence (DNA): TGTGCCAGCAGCTTATATGCGGATAGCAATCAGCCCCAGCATTTT. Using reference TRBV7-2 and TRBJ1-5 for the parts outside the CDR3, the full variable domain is GAGVSQSPSNKVTEKGKDVELRCDPISGHTALYWYRQSLGQGLEFLIYFQGNSAPDKSGLPSDRFSAERTGGSVSTLTIQRTQQEDSAVYLCASSLYADSNQPQHFGDGTRLSIL.

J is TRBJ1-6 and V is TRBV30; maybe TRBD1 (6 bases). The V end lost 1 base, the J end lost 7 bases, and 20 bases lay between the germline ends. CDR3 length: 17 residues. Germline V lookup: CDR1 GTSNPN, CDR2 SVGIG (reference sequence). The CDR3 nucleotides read TGTGCCTGGAGTGGGACAGATGGTGTGGTTCGGAATTCACCCCTCCACTTT. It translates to CAWSGTDGVVRNSPLHF.

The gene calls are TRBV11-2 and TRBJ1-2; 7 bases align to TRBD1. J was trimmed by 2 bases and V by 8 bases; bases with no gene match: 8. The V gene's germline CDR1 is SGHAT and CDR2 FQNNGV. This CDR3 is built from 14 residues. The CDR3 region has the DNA TGTGCCAGCTCCCTTGGGGGACAGAACTATGGCTACACCTTC. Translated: CASSLGGQNYGYTF.

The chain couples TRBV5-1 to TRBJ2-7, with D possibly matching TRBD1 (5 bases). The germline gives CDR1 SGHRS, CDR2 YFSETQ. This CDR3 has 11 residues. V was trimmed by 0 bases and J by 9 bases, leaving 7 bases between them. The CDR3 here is CASSLEGPQYF. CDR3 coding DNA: TGCGCCAGCAGCTTGGAGGGGCCGCAGTACTTC. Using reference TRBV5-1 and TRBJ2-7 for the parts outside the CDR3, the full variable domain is KAGVTQTPRYLIKTRGQQVTLSCSPISGHRSVSWYQQTPGQGLQFLFEYFSETQRNKGNFPGRFSGRQFSNSRSEMNVSTLELGDSALYLCASSLEGPQYFGPGTRLTVT.

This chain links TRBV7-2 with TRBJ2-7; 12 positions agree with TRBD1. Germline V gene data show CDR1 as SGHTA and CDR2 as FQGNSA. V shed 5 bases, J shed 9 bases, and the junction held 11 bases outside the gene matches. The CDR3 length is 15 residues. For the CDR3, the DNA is TGTGCCAGCAGCACTACCGGGACAGGGGGCTCTCGGCAGTACTTC. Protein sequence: CASSTTGTGGSRQYF.

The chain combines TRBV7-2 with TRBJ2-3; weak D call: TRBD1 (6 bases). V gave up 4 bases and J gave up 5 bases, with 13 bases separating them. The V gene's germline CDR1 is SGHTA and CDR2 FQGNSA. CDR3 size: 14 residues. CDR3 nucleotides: TGTGCCAGCAGCTCACAGGGTCAAGGAGATACGCAGTATTTT. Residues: CASSSQGQGDTQYF.

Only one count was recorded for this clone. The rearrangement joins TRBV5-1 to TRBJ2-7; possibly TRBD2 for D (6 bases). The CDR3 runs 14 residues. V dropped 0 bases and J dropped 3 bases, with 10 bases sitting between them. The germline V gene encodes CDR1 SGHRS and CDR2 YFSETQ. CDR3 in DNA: TGCGCCAGCAGCTTGGGACTAGTGCTCTACGAGCAGTACTTC. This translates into CASSLGLVLYEQYF.

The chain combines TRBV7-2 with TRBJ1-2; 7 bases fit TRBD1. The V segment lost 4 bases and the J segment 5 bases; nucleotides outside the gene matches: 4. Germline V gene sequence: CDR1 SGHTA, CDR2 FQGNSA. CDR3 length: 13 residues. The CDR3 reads CASSSTGHYGYTF. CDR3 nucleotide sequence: TGTGCCAGCAGCTCGACAGGGCATTATGGCTACACCTTC.